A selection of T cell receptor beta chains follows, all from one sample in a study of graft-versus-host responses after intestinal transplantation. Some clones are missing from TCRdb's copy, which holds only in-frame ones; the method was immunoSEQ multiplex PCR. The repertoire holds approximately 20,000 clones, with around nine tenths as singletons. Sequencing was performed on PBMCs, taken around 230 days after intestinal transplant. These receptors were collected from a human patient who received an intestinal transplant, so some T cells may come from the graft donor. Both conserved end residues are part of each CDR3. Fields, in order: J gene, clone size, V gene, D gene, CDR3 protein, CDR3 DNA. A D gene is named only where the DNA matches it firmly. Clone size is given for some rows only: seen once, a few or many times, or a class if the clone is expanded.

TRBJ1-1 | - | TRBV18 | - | CASSPGMTAIEAFF | TGTGCCAGCTCACCCGGCATGACCGCGATTGAAGCTTTCTTT
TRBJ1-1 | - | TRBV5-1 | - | CASSLGRVAFF | TGCGCCAGCAGCTTGGGGAGGGTGGCTTTCTTT
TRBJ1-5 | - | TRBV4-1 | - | CASSLGAGGNQPQHF | TGCGCCAGCAGCCTAGGAGCAGGGGGCAATCAGCCCCAGCATTTT
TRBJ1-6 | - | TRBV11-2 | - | CASGLEDYDSFNSPLHF | TGTGCCAGCGGCTTAGAGGATTATGACAGCTTTAATTCACCCCTCCACTTT
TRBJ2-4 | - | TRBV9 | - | CASSEKNIQYF | TGTGCCAGCAGCGAAAAAAACATTCAGTACTTC
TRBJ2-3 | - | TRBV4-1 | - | CASSPSYSSTDTQYF | TGCGCCAGCAGCCCGAGCTATTCTAGCACAGATACGCAGTATTTT
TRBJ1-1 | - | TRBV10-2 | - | CASSPDTYTEAFF | TGCGCCAGCAGTCCTGACACTTACACTGAAGCTTTCTTT
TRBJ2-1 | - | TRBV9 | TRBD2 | CARSVGAGGYNEQFF | TGTGCCCGCAGCGTTGGGGCGGGGGGCTACAATGAGCAGTTCTTC
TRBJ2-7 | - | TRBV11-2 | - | CASSPLPDLSFEQYF | TGTGCCAGCAGCCCCCTCCCGGACCTATCCTTCGAGCAGTACTTC
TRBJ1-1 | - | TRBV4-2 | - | CASSHNSKAPNTEAFF | TGTGCCAGCAGCCATAATTCGAAGGCTCCGAACACTGAAGCTTTCTTT
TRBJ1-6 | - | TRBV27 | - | CASSFGGGGFSPLHF | TGTGCCAGCAGTTTTGGAGGAGGGGGGTTTTCACCCCTCCACTTT
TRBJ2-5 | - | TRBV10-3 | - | CAIKGTAQETQYF | TGTGCCATCAAGGGGACCGCCCAAGAGACCCAGTACTTC
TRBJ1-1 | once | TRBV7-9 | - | CASSSTGTGNTEAFF | TGTGCCAGCAGCTCAACCGGGACGGGGAACACTGAAGCTTTCTTT
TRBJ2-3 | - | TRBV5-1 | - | CASSKARVTSTDTQYF | TGCGCCAGCAGCAAGGCTCGGGTCACTAGCACAGATACGCAGTATTTT
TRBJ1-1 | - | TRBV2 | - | CASLDKRTTEAFF | TGTGCCAGCCTAGACAAACGAACGACTGAAGCTTTCTTT
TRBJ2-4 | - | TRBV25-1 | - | CASTSAKDLAKNIQYF | TGTGCCAGCACTAGCGCTAAGGATCTAGCCAAAAACATTCAGTACTTC
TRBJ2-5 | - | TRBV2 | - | CASKYQETQYF | TGTGCCAGCAAGTACCAAGAGACCCAGTACTTC
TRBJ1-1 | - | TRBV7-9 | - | CASSLHAMNTEAFF | TGTGCCAGCAGCTTACACGCGATGAACACTGAAGCTTTCTTT
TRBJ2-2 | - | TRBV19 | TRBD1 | CASAAGQGYTGELFF | TGTGCCAGTGCTGCGGGACAGGGATACACCGGGGAGCTGTTTTTT
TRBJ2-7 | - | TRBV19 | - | CASSISRDRSYEQYF | TGTGCCAGTAGTATAAGCAGAGACAGGTCCTACGAGCAGTACTTC
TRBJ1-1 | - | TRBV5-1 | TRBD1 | CASTQGQMNTEAFF | TGCGCCAGCACCCAGGGACAGATGAACACTGAAGCTTTCTTT
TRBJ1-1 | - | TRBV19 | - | CAVEGGVENTEAFF | TGTGCCGTAGAGGGGGGGGTGGAGAACACTGAAGCTTTCTTT
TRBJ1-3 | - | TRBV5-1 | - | CASSLSSSGNTIYF | TGCGCCAGCAGCTTGAGCTCCTCTGGAAACACCATATATTTT
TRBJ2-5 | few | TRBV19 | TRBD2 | CASSIALAGEETQYF | TGTGCCAGTAGTATAGCCCTAGCGGGGGAAGAGACCCAGTACTTC
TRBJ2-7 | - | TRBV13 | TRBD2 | CASSYGLVPYEQYF | TGTGCCAGCAGCTACGGACTAGTTCCCTACGAGCAGTACTTC
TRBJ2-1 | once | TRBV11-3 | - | CASSLDGWQGLNAYNEQFF | TGTGCCAGCAGCTTAGATGGTTGGCAGGGACTGAATGCCTACAATGAGCAGTTCTTC
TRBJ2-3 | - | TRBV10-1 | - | CASSESSNTQYF | TGCGCCAGCAGTGAGTCGAGTAATACGCAGTATTTT
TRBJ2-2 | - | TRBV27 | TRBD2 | CASSPVQWGGTGELFF | TGTGCCAGCAGTCCCGTCCAATGGGGGGGCACCGGGGAGCTGTTTTTT
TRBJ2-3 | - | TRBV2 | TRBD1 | CASSLTGSTGAYTDTQYF | TGTGCCAGCAGTCTAACTGGATCGACAGGGGCCTACACAGATACGCAGTATTTT
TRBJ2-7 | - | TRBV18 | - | CASSPVRDPQYF | TGTGCCAGCTCACCGGTCCGGGACCCCCAGTACTTC
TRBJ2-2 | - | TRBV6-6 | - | CASSYSAGGELFF | TGTGCCAGCAGTTACTCGGCGGGCGGGGAGCTGTTTTTT
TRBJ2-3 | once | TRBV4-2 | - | CASSQGVPDTQYF | TGTGCCAGCAGCCAAGGGGTTCCAGATACGCAGTATTTT
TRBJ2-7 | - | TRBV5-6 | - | CASSLQVYEQYF | TGTGCCAGCAGCTTGCAGGTTTACGAGCAGTACTTC
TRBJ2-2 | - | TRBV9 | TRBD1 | CASSAPRTGRNTGELFF | TGTGCCAGCAGCGCTCCGAGGACAGGGAGGAACACCGGGGAGCTGTTTTTT